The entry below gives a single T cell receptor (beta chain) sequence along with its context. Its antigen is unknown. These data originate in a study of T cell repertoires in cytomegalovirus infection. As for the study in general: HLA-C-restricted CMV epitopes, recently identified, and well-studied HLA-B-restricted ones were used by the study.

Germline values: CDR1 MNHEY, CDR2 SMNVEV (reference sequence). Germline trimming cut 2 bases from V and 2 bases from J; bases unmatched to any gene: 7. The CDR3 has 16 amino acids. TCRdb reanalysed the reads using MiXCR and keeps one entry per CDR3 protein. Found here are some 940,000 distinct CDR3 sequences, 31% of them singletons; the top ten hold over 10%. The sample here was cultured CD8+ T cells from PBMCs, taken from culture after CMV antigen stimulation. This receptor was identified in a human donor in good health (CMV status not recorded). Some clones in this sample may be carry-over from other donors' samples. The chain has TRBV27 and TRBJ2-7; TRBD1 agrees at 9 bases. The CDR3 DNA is TGTGCCAGCAGTTTACTCGACAGGGGGAGCACCTACGAGCAGTACTTC. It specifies CASSLLDRGSTYEQYF.